The clone carrying this T cell receptor beta chain was recorded only once. Its antigen is undetermined. The data belong to a study of cytomegalovirus exposure and HLA in healthy donors. Overall study: Earlier work reported 90 million to 120 million unique TCR beta sequences from 180 million or so T cells.

This CDR3 region has 13 residues. Germline lookup yields CDR1 LNHDA and CDR2 SQIVND (reference sequence). V lost 3 bases and J 5 bases, leaving 7 bases between the germline ends. Study-level points and caveats: Previous analysis showed most TCR beta V segments were productive about 90% or about 30% of the time. A further, later analysis showed that HLA-associated TCR beta chains (compared with equally common others) were more clonally expanded. TCR beta sequences reportedly predicted the HLA-A and HLA-B alleles of most subjects accurately.

It was with 60 Vbeta and 13 Jbeta primers that the PCR ran. Assay: immunoSEQ multiplex PCR; the TCRdb copy retains only in-frame clones and omits some. This sample has 110,000 or so clones, with around 69% found just once. The chain is built from TRBV19 and TRBJ2-2; D gene ambiguous. The sample consisted of PBMCs. The sequence derives from a man aged 50-59 years in good health and CMV-seropositive. The CDR3 sequence is CASSISITGELFF. The CDR3, as DNA: TGTGCCAGTAGTATTTCCATTACCGGGGAGCTGTTTTTT.